This T cell receptor beta chain was profiled in a study of T cells in Graves' hyperthyroidism and ophthalmopathy. Study-wide points: Researchers report that a 13 V-J model separated ophthalmopathy from stable hyperthyroidism. The model anticipated ophthalmopathy a median around 6 months pre-onset.

A word on this clonotype: No antigen is known for it. A read error may be the cause here, since a much bigger clone is one base away. Because it lacks the conserved phenylalanine or tryptophan at the end, this CDR3 is likely a read error.

V was cut by 6 bases and J by 5 bases, with 14 bases left in between. From germline, CDR1 is MNHEY and CDR2 SMNVEV (reference sequence). The CDR3 runs to 13 residues. Template material for amplifying TCR beta CDR3 regions consisted of RNA transcripts. The TCR CDR3 was amplified in a first-round RT-PCR using the HTBI primer set. TCRdb called the multiplex PCR reads again in MiXCR, with one record for every CDR3 protein. The sample has around 300,000 distinct CDR3 sequences, 10% to 15% seen once. Together with thyroid ultrasound, orbital computed tomography, serum thyroxine and TRAb, clinical symptoms were used for diagnoses. First hyperthyroidism diagnosis is when the blood sample was obtained, before any ophthalmopathy symptoms.

The rearrangement uses TRBV27 and TRBJ2-7; no firm D call. This receptor was identified in a woman in her thirties with Graves' hyperthyroidism that later progressed to Graves' ophthalmopathy. The sequenced material came from blood. The CDR3 nucleotides read TGTGCCAGCAGCGACCTACAGTGGAACGAGCAGTACCTC. Translating gives CASSDLQWNEQYL.